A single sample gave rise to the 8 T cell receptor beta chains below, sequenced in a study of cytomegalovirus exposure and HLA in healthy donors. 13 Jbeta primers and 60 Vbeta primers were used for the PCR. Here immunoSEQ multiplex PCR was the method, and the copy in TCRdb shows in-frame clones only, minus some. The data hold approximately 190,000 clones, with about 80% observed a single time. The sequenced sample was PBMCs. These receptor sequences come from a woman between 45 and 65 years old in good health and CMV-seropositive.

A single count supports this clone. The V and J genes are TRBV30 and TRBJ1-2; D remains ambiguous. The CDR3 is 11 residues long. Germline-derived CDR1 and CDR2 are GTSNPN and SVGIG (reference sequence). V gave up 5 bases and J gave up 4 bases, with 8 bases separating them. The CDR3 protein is CAWDGSYGYTF. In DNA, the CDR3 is TGTGCCTGGGACGGGAGCTATGGCTACACCTTC. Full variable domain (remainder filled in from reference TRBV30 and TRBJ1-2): SQTIHQWPATLVQPVGSPLSLECTVEGTSNPNLYWYRQAAGRGLQLLFYSVGIGQISSEVPQNLSASRPQDRQFILSSKKLLLSDSGFYLCAWDGSYGYTFGSGTRLTVV.

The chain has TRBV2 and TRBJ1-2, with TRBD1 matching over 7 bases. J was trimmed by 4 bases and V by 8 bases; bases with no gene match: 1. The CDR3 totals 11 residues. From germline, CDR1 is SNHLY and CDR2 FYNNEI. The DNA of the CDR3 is TGTGCCAGCGGGACAGTCTATGGCTACACCTTC. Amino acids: CASGTVYGYTF. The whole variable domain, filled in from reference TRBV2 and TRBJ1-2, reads EPEVTQTPSHQVTQMGQEVILRCVPISNHLYFYWYRQILGQKVEFLVSFYNNEISEKSEIFDDQFSVERPDGSNFTLKIRSTKLEDSAMYFCASGTVYGYTFGSGTRLTVV.

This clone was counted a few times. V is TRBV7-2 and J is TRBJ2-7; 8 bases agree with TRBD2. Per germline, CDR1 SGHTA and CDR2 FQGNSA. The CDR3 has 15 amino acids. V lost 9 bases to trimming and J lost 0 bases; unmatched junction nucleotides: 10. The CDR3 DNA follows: TGTGCCAGTGTGGGGATAGCGGGGTCCTCCTACGAGCAGTACTTC. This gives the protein CASVGIAGSSYEQYF.

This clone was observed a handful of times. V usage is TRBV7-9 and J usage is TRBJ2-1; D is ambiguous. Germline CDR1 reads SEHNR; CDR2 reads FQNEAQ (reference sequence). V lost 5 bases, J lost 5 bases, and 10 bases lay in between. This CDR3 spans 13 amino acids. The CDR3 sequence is CASSKQNNNEQFF. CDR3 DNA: TGTGCCAGCAGCAAACAAAACAACAATGAGCAGTTCTTC. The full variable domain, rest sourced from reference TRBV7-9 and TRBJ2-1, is DTGVSQNPRHKITKRGQNVTFRCDPISEHNRLYWYRQTLGQGPEFLTYFQNEAQLEKSRLLSDRFSAERPKGSFSTLEIQRTEQGDSAMYLCASSKQNNNEQFFGPGTRLTVL.

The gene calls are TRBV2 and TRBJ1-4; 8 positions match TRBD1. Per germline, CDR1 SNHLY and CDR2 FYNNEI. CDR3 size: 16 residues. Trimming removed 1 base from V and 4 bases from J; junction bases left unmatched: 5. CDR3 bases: TGTGCCAGCAGTGAAGGACAGGGGTACCATAATGAAAAACTGTTTTTT. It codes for CASSEGQGYHNEKLFF.

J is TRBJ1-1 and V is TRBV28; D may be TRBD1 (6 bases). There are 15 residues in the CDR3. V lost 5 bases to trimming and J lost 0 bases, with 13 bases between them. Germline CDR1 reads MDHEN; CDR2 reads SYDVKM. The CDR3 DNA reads TGTGCCAGCAGTCTACGGACAGTCATGAACACTGAAGCTTTCTTT. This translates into CASSLRTVMNTEAFF.

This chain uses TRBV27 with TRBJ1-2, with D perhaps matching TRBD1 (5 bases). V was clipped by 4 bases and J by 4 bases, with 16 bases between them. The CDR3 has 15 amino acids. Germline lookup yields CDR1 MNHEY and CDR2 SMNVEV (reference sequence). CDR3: CASSSGPTAVYGYTF. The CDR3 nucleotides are TGTGCCAGCAGTTCCGGACCGACAGCCGTCTATGGCTACACCTTC.

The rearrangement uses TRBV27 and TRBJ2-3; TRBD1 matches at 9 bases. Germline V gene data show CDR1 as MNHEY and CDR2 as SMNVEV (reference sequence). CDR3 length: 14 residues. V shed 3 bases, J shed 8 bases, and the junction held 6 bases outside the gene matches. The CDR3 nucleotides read TGTGCCAGCAGTTTCCGGGACAGGGAGGGTACGCAGTATTTT. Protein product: CASSFRDREGTQYF.